This TCR beta chain was profiled in a study of human T cells and chemical hapten exposure. Study conclusions and caveats: The number of TCRs above 1 in 1000 frequency did not change after DPC sensitization.

Germline V CDR1 and CDR2: LGHDT, YNNKEL (reference sequence). The CDR3 loop spans 17 amino acids. Between the trimmed V and J ends, which lost 2 bases and 0 bases, there was a span of 15 bases. TCRdb re-derived calls from the RACE reads in MiXCR, one entry per CDR3 protein. The table includes roughly 64,000 distinct CDR3 sequences, approximately 9.9% detected once. As for time point: patch test 3, about 24 weeks after DPC sensitization. Specified treatment: therapeutic diphenylcyclopropenone sensitization with weekly scalp DPC. Comments on this clonotype: The antigen remains unidentified.

The source was whole blood, collected in connection with sensitization to the hapten diphenylcyclopropenone (DPC). The chain links TRBV3-1 to TRBJ2-3; a possible D gene is TRBD1 (6 bases). This TCR derives from a woman aged 25-40 years with alopecia areata. Some clones in this sample may be carry-over from other donors' samples. The CDR3 sequence is CASSQYSGTTSTDTQYF. The CDR3 bases are TGTGCCAGCAGCCAATATTCCGGGACAACTAGCACAGATACGCAGTATTTT.